The entry below describes one T cell receptor beta chain. Sequencing used immunoSEQ multiplex PCR; TCRdb keeps in-frame clones, though not all of them. The sample consists of about 220,000 clones, approximately 92% of them appearing once. The length of the CDR3 is 14 residues. V lost 2 bases to trimming and J lost 5 bases; unmatched junction nucleotides: 2. The V gene's germline CDR1 is MNHEY and CDR2 SMNVEV (reference sequence). This entry comes from a study of blood T cell repertoires in COVID-19. Background on the study: Sources were T cells, B-cell-depleted T cells, or PBMCs; the material itself was cDNA or gDNA.

The TCR was taken from a woman aged 18 to 35 in a cohort exposed to, infected with or recovered from COVID-19 (not recorded which). V and J are TRBV27 and TRBJ2-3; TRBD2 agrees at 9 bases. The sample comprised PBMCs or T cells enriched from blood (not recorded which). The CDR3 DNA sequence: TGTGCCAGCAGTTTACAGCGGGAGGTAGATACGCAGTATTTT. Translation: CASSLQREVDTQYF.